These 27 T cell receptor beta chains originate from one sample sequenced in a study of T cell responses to AZD1222 COVID-19 vaccine. Clones were sequenced by immunoSEQ multiplex PCR, and TCRdb holds only the in-frame ones, with some missing. The sample has under 150,000 clones, 70% to 90% seen once. This specimen consisted of peripheral blood, obtained 28 days after the second AZD1222 dose. The source of these receptors is an adult who received the AZD1222 COVID-19 vaccine.

The chain recombines TRBV3-1 (or the pseudogene TRBV3-2) with TRBJ1-2; 7 bases are a match to TRBD1. The CDR3 spans 14 residues. V dropped 5 bases and J dropped 3; count of bases not matched to a gene: 6. Germline CDR1 is LGHDT and CDR2 is YNNKEL (reference sequence). The DNA for the CDR3 is TGTGCCAGCAGCGCACAGGGGAGTGACTATGGCTACACCTTC. It codes for CASSAQGSDYGYTF.

The V call is TRBV7-9, the J call TRBJ1-6; 7 bases align to TRBD1. Germline trimming cut 3 bases from V and 1 base from J; bases unmatched to any gene: 3. The CDR3 length is 16 residues. Germline CDR1 is SEHNR and CDR2 is FQNEAQ (reference sequence). The CDR3 reads CASSFPQGSYNSPLHF. The CDR3 DNA sequence: TGTGCCAGCAGCTTTCCACAGGGGTCCTATAATTCACCCCTCCACTTT.

Only one count was recorded for this clone. The chain recombines TRBV6-5 with TRBJ1-1, with 7 bases lining up with TRBD1. J gave up 1 base and V 0 bases, and 5 bases lay outside the gene matches. Germline CDR1 is MNHEY and CDR2 is SVGAGI. The CDR3 contains 16 residues. The CDR3 is CASSYSRGTANTEAFF. The CDR3 region has the DNA TGTGCCAGCAGTTACTCCCGAGGGACAGCGAACACTGAAGCTTTCTTT.

The chain uses TRBV10-2 and TRBJ1-5; 9 bases map to TRBD1. Germline V CDR1 and CDR2: WSHSY, SAAADI. This CDR3 comprises 13 residues. The V gene end was trimmed by 3 bases and the J gene end by 7 bases; junction bases not matched to a gene: 1. Here the CDR3 DNA reads TGCGCCAGCAGTGAAGACAGGGGGCAGCCCCAGCATTTT. Its translation is CASSEDRGQPQHF.

This rearrangement joins TRBV30 to TRBJ1-2, with a tentative D call TRBD1 (5 bases). V lost 0 bases and J 8 bases, leaving 16 bases between the germline ends. CDR1 is GTSNPN, CDR2 SVGIG, per germline (reference sequence). The length of the CDR3 is 14 residues. CDR3 loop: CAWSVHGAGWGYTF. CDR3 bases: TGTGCCTGGAGTGTACATGGGGCGGGCTGGGGCTACACCTTC.

The CDR3 nucleotides read TGTGCCAGCAGTTACCGGTGGGGAGAAGCCGGGGAGCTGTTTTTT. Protein: CASSYRWGEAGELFF. The rearrangement links TRBV6-2 or TRBV6-3 to TRBJ2-2; D is perhaps TRBD2 (5 bases). The germline V and J ends were trimmed by 2 bases and 6 bases, with 13 bases remaining between them. The V gene's germline CDR1 is MNHEY and CDR2 SVGEGT. CDR3 size: 15 residues.

This clone appeared a few times. The CDR3 nucleotides are TGCGCCAGCAGCTTGGCCCTAGCGGGAGGAAATGAGCAGTTCTTC. Its protein is CASSLALAGGNEQFF. The rearrangement uses TRBV5-1 and TRBJ2-1, with 11 nucleotides matching TRBD2. Losses at the gene ends were 0 bases for V and 7 bases for J; bases not matched to a gene: 3. This CDR3 is built from 15 residues. From germline, CDR1 is SGHRS and CDR2 YFSETQ.

The CDR3 coding sequence is TGTGCCATCCGACTGGTTGGGAACACTGAAGCTTTCTTT. It yields the protein CAIRLVGNTEAFF. This sequence joins TRBV10-3 and TRBJ1-1; D not certain. Trimming took 8 bases from V and 1 from J, leaving 11 bases between them. This CDR3 comprises 13 residues. Per germline, CDR1 ENHRY and CDR2 SYGVKD.

V gene TRBV28 combines with J gene TRBJ2-5, with D perhaps TRBD2 (5 bases). The CDR3 is 14 amino acids. V was trimmed by 4 bases and J by 1 base, leaving 10 bases between them. Germline assignment: CDR1 MDHEN and CDR2 SYDVKM. In DNA, the CDR3 is TGTGCCAGCAGTTCAGCCGCGGGCCAAGAGACCCAGTACTTC. It is translated as CASSSAAGQETQYF.

V gene TRBV10-3 combines with J gene TRBJ2-5; D is unclear. The germline V and J ends were trimmed by 0 bases and 5 bases, with 7 bases remaining between them. The germline V gene has CDR1 ENHRY and CDR2 SYGVKD. The length of the CDR3 is 13 residues. CDR3 in DNA: TGTGCCATCAGTGAGTCGGTTCGGGAGACCCAGTACTTC. This translates into CAISESVRETQYF.

The V and J genes are TRBV20-1 and TRBJ2-5; 7 bases map to TRBD1. With V trimmed by 3 bases and J by 7 bases, 2 bases remained unmatched. This CDR3 spans 11 amino acids. Looked up from germline, CDR1 is DFQATT and CDR2 is SNEGSKA (reference sequence). The CDR3 sequence is CSASQGVTQYF. CDR3 DNA: TGCAGTGCTAGCCAGGGGGTGACCCAGTACTTC.

This clone has a handful of counts. The V and J genes are TRBV10-3 and TRBJ1-2; D perhaps matches TRBD1 (6 bases). Germline V gene sequence: CDR1 ENHRY, CDR2 SYGVKD. CDR3 size: 13 residues. V was shortened by 7 bases and J by 7 bases, with 16 bases between the two germline ends. CDR3 amino acids: CAITHEGGSGYTF. The DNA of the CDR3 is TGTGCCATCACCCACGAGGGGGGATCTGGCTACACCTTC.

The chain carries TRBV5-1 and TRBJ2-2; D may be TRBD1 (5 bases). This CDR3 has 13 residues. V was trimmed by 4 bases and J by 5 bases, leaving 9 bases between them. Germline CDR1 is SGHRS and CDR2 is YFSETQ. In nucleotides, the CDR3 is TGCGCCAGCAGCGCGCAGGGTACCGGGGAGCTGTTTTTT. The encoded protein is CASSAQGTGELFF.

This chain uses TRBV5-1 with TRBJ2-5; 8 bases fit TRBD1. Germline CDR1 reads SGHRS; CDR2 reads YFSETQ. CDR3 length: 14 amino acids. V lost 3 bases, J lost 7 bases, and 8 bases stayed unmatched. CDR3 DNA sequence: TGCGCCAGCAGCTCTGGACAGGGATGGGTGACCCAGTACTTC. Protein sequence: CASSSGQGWVTQYF.

The genes are TRBV7-8 and TRBJ1-5, with TRBD1 matching 8 bases. Germline V lookup: CDR1 SGHVS, CDR2 FQNEAQ. CDR3 length: 18 amino acids. V was clipped by 5 bases and J by 2 bases; unmatched bases: 14. DNA for the CDR3: TGTGCCAGCAGCCTCCGGGGGACAGGCGAGGTCGGCAATCAGCCCCAGCATTTT. Residues: CASSLRGTGEVGNQPQHF.

The CDR3 is CASRFSPFRDGLNTEAFF. For the CDR3, the DNA is TGTGCCAGCAGGTTTTCCCCATTCAGGGATGGGCTGAACACTGAAGCTTTCTTT. The chain combines TRBV27 with TRBJ1-1, with D possibly TRBD1 on 5 matching bases. The CDR3 runs to 18 residues. The germline V gene encodes CDR1 MNHEY and CDR2 SMNVEV (reference sequence). Between the trimmed V and J ends, which lost 6 bases and 0 bases, there was a span of 23 bases.

This chain joins TRBV5-1 and TRBJ2-3; D is possibly TRBD1 (5 bases). This CDR3 is built from 15 residues. Germline CDR1 and CDR2: SGHRS and YFSETQ. V gave up 2 bases and J gave up 0 bases, with 10 bases separating them. CDR3 DNA: TGCGCCAGCAGCTTTAAGGGGTCGAGCACAGATACGCAGTATTTT. This translates into CASSFKGSSTDTQYF.

The chain uses TRBV5-1 and TRBJ1-4, with 11 bases fitting TRBD1. V gave up 3 bases and J gave up 3 bases; unmatched junction bases: 4. The CDR3 is 16 amino acids. Germline V CDR1 and CDR2: SGHRS, YFSETQ. The CDR3 DNA follows: TGCGCCAGCAGCTGGCGGACAGGGGGCTCTAATGAAAAACTGTTTTTT. Translating gives CASSWRTGGSNEKLFF.

The rearrangement links TRBV5-1 to TRBJ2-1, with D perhaps TRBD1 (5 bases). The germline V gene encodes CDR1 SGHRS and CDR2 YFSETQ. Deletions cut 4 bases from V and 5 bases from J, with 16 bases between. The CDR3 runs to 15 residues. The CDR3 DNA is TGCGCCAGCAGCGAACAGGTTCCACCCAACAATGAGCAGTTCTTC. It codes for CASSEQVPPNNEQFF.

This chain uses TRBV6-5 with TRBJ2-7; 8 positions agree with TRBD2. The CDR3 runs to 15 residues. Unmatched junction bases numbered 6, after V lost 4 bases and J lost 1 base. Germline CDR1 reads MNHEY; CDR2 reads SVGAGI. CDR3 DNA sequence: TGTGCCAGCAGTTTACTAGCGGAGATGTCCTACGAGCAGTACTTC. It translates to CASSLLAEMSYEQYF.

The genes are TRBV6-5 and TRBJ2-1; 15 nucleotides align to TRBD2. This CDR3 region has 15 residues. Germline-derived CDR1 and CDR2 are MNHEY and SVGAGI. Germline trimming cut 5 bases from V and 7 bases from J; bases unmatched to any gene: 3. CDR3 nucleotide sequence: TGTGCCAGCAGTCCCGGGACTAGCGGGGGGAATGAGCAGTTCTTC. Translation: CASSPGTSGGNEQFF.

This chain connects TRBV7-3 to TRBJ2-3; no definite D call. This CDR3 is built from 14 residues. Trimming removed 4 bases from V and 2 bases from J, with 10 bases in between. Germline CDR1 is SGHTA and CDR2 is FQGTGA. The CDR3 spells CASSSPVLTDTQYF. The CDR3 nucleotides read TGTGCCAGCAGCTCCCCGGTCCTCACAGATACGCAGTATTTT.

This clone was recorded a few times. The rearrangement uses TRBV5-5 and TRBJ2-1, with a possible D match to TRBD1 (5 bases). The germline CDR1 and CDR2 sequences are SGHKS and YYEKEE (reference sequence). V was clipped by 2 bases and J by 8 bases, with 11 bases between them. The CDR3 loop spans 13 amino acids. In nucleotides, the CDR3 is TGTGCCAGCAGCTTCGTCAGGGAATATGAGCAGTTCTTC. Protein: CASSFVREYEQFF.

V usage is TRBV7-8 and J usage is TRBJ2-7; no definite D call. The CDR3 contains 12 residues. The V gene lost 1 base and the J gene lost 2 bases, with 3 bases spanning the gap. Per the germline V gene, CDR1 is SGHVS and CDR2 is FQNEAQ. The chain's CDR3 is CASSLGAYEQYF. CDR3 in DNA: TGTGCCAGCAGCTTAGGTGCCTACGAGCAGTACTTC.

This clone was found a few times. The chain recombines TRBV20-1 with TRBJ2-1, with D unresolved. CDR1 is DFQATT, CDR2 SNEGSKA, per germline (reference sequence). Trimming stripped 0 bases from V and 6 bases from J, with 0 bases between. The CDR3 totals 10 residues. The CDR3: CSARDNEQFF. The CDR3, as DNA: TGCAGTGCTAGAGACAATGAGCAGTTCTTC.

The chain employs TRBV25-1 and TRBJ2-5; D unclear. The CDR3 loop spans 15 amino acids. The V end was cut by 5 bases, the J end by 2 bases, with 15 bases between. Germline V gives CDR1 MGHDK, CDR2 SYGVNS. The CDR3 DNA reads as TGTGCCAGCAGTACCGCAAGGACCTTACAAGAGACCCAGTACTTC. Translated: CASSTARTLQETQYF.

The chain joins TRBV18 to TRBJ1-2; TRBD1 matches at 8 bases. CDR1 and CDR2 from the germline V gene are KGHSH and LQKENI. This CDR3 is built from 15 residues. The V segment lost 5 bases and the J segment 2 bases; nucleotides outside the gene matches: 7. Written as DNA, the CDR3 is TGTGCCAGCTCATCTCCTCGGACAGGGAACTATGGCTACACCTTC. Encoded protein: CASSSPRTGNYGYTF.